The rows below give T cell receptor beta chains drawn from one sample of a study of blood T cell repertoires in COVID-19. Clones were sequenced by immunoSEQ multiplex PCR, and TCRdb holds only the in-frame ones, with some missing. This sample carries fewer than 250,000 clones, nearly 95% of them seen once, and the ten largest clones take 0.8% to 0.95%. Sequenced: peripheral blood. All receptors derive from a man aged 30 to 39 with COVID-19, enrolled during active disease. Each CDR3 is given with its conserved first and last residue. A D gene is named only where the DNA matches it firmly. Clone size is given for some rows only: seen once, a few or many times, or a class if the clone is expanded.

D gene,clone size,V gene,J gene,CDR3 protein,CDR3 DNA
TRBD1,-,TRBV4-1,TRBJ2-3,CASSLARQGAHYTQYF,TGCGCCAGCAGCCTGGCCCGGCAGGGGGCGCATTATACGCAGTATTTT
-,once,TRBV6-5,TRBJ1-6,CASSYTLLQGNSPLHF,TGTGCCAGCAGTTACACCCTCCTTCAGGGTAATTCACCCCTCCACTTT
-,once,TRBV28,TRBJ1-4,CASSENGRKEKLFF,TGTGCCAGCAGCGAAAACGGGAGGAAGGAAAAACTGTTTTTT
TRBD1,-,TRBV6-5,TRBJ1-1,CASSYLRDREAFF,TGTGCCAGCAGTTACCTCCGGGACAGAGAAGCTTTCTTT
TRBD1,-,TRBV5-1,TRBJ2-1,CASSLGQSNEQFF,TGCGCCAGCAGCCTGGGACAGTCCAATGAGCAGTTCTTC
-,-,TRBV18,TRBJ1-2,CASSPVVGGKDGYTF,TGTGCCAGCTCACCAGTGGTCGGGGGGAAAGATGGCTACACCTTC
-,-,TRBV5-1,TRBJ1-2,CASSLGSQGSGYTF,TGCGCCAGCAGCTTGGGTTCCCAGGGCTCTGGCTACACCTTC
-,-,TRBV3-1/TRBV3-2,TRBJ1-3,CASSQGTVGNTIYF,TGTGCCAGCAGCCAAGGGACAGTTGGAAACACCATATATTTT
-,-,TRBV5-3,TRBJ1-1,CARSPQTNTNKRGRNTEAFF,TGTGCCAGAAGCCCCCAGACCAACACAAACAAGAGGGGGAGGAACACTGAAGCTTTCTTT
TRBD1,-,TRBV19,TRBJ1-5,CASSTLGQGSNQPQHF,TGTGCCAGTAGTACATTAGGACAGGGGAGCAATCAGCCCCAGCATTTT
-,-,TRBV18,TRBJ1-2,CASSPLRAPRGYTF,TGTGCCAGCTCACCACTCAGGGCCCCGCGGGGCTACACCTTC
TRBD1,-,TRBV9,TRBJ1-2,CASSVAGGRAYGYTF,TGTGCCAGCAGCGTAGCAGGGGGGCGCGCCTATGGCTACACCTTC
TRBD1,-,TRBV6-5,TRBJ2-3,CASSYGTGGTDTQYF,TGTGCCAGCAGTTACGGGACAGGGGGCACAGATACGCAGTATTTT
TRBD1,-,TRBV7-6,TRBJ1-1,CASSLATGGSGEAFF,TGTGCCAGCAGCTTAGCCACAGGGGGGAGCGGTGAAGCTTTCTTT